This T cell receptor (beta chain) was sequenced in a study of radiation and T cells in renal cell carcinoma. Study-wide findings and caveats: Baseline intratumoral clonotype presence is unknown without pretreatment biopsies.

Per germline, CDR1 SGHNT and CDR2 YYREEE (reference sequence). The CDR3 sequence is 15 residues long. V was clipped by 3 bases and J by 5 bases; unmatched bases: 8. Time point here: blood 4 weeks post-SBRT, at nephrectomy. The treatment is: 15 Gy SBRT to primary tumor, nephrectomy 4 weeks later. Nephrectomy followed 15 Gy stereotactic body radiation by 4 weeks. Data came from immunoSEQ multiplex PCR; TCRdb stores just in-frame clones and leaves some out. The table records tens of thousands of clones, about 82% of them present only once. A single count supports this clone. Its antigen is not known. The sequenced sample was blood, obtained from a patient whose treatment included radiotherapy and nephrectomy. This clonotype was obtained from a man in his fifties or sixties with renal cell carcinoma. The V and J genes are TRBV5-4 and TRBJ1-2; TRBD1 matches 9 bases. The DNA of the CDR3 is TGTGCCAGCAGCTCGCCGGGACAGGGCTATTATGGCTACACCTTC. This gives the protein CASSSPGQGYYGYTF.